These T cell receptor beta chains were read from a single sample in a study of response to subunit inactivated influenza vaccine. From the RT-PCR reads, TCRdb called clonotypes with MiXCR, one entry per CDR3 protein. The sample carries about 190,000 distinct CDR3 sequences, over 13% recorded once. Sequences were derived from CD8+ T cells sorted from PBMCs, sampled 5 to 6 days after vaccination. These TCRs come from a man over 45 who received an inactivated influenza vaccine. The CDR3 runs from the conserved cysteine through the conserved F or W. A D gene is named only where the DNA matches it firmly. Clone sizes are given selectively: once, few, many, or a class where the clone is expanded.

abundance	d_gene	j_gene	v_gene	CDR3aa	CDR3nt
many	.	TRBJ2-3	TRBV7-6	CASSLAPTDTQYF	TGTGCCAGCAGCTTAGCCCCCACAGATACGCAGTATTTT
.	.	TRBJ2-4	TRBV10-2	CASTPRLEAKNIQYF	TGCGCCAGCACCCCGAGATTAGAAGCCAAAAACATTCAGTACTTC
many	.	TRBJ2-2	TRBV4-1	CASSQVSRAPGELFF	TGCGCCAGCAGCCAAGTATCCAGGGCCCCCGGGGAGCTGTTTTTT
.	.	TRBJ2-5	TRBV29-1	CSVEERAVQETQYF	TGCAGCGTTGAAGAAAGGGCTGTACAAGAGACCCAGTACTTC
.	.	TRBJ2-5	TRBV5-1	CARSFLGMLETQYF	TGCGCCAGAAGCTTTTTAGGGATGTTGGAGACCCAGTACTTC
.	.	TRBJ2-1	TRBV7-9	CASSFIANNEQFF	TGTGCCAGCAGCTTTATAGCGAACAATGAGCAGTTCTTC
.	.	TRBJ2-1	TRBV20-1	CSARGVGNEQFF	TGCAGTGCTAGAGGGGTTGGCAATGAGCAGTTCTTC
.	.	TRBJ2-3	TRBV7-9	CASEWGADTQYF	TGTGCCAGTGAGTGGGGAGCAGATACGCAGTATTTT
.	TRBD1	TRBJ1-6	TRBV28	CASISTGSYNNSPLHF	TGTGCCAGCATCTCGACAGGGTCATACAATAATTCACCCCTCCACTTT
few	.	TRBJ2-5	TRBV28	CASRDRDRDQETQYF	TGTGCCAGCAGAGACCGCGATCGGGACCAAGAGACCCAGTACTTC
few	.	TRBJ2-3	TRBV4-3	CASSLGFEGLPQDTQYF	TGCGCCAGCAGCCTAGGGTTTGAGGGACTGCCACAAGATACGCAGTATTTT
.	.	TRBJ2-7	TRBV5-8	CASSLRTDHYEQYF	TGTGCCAGCAGCTTACGGACAGACCACTACGAGCAGTACTTC
.	.	TRBJ2-2	TRBV7-9	CADGRVNTGELFF	TGTGCGGACGGGAGAGTGAACACCGGGGAGCTGTTTTTT
many	TRBD1	TRBJ2-5	TRBV27	CASSVTSLTGPQETQYF	TGTGCCAGCAGTGTCACCTCCTTGACAGGGCCACAAGAGACCCAGTACTTC
few	TRBD2	TRBJ2-7	TRBV6-1	CASRRQGTGGMVAF	TGTGCCAGCAGGCGCCAGGGAACGGGAGGTATGGTTGCATTC
.	.	TRBJ2-3	TRBV6-2/TRBV6-3	CASSLSILSTDTQYF	TGTGCCAGCAGTTTAAGCATCCTTAGCACAGATACGCAGTATTTT
.	.	TRBJ1-1	TRBV5-6	CASSRRTGPYGTEAFF	TGTGCCAGCAGCCGGAGGACGGGGCCCTATGGGACTGAAGCTTTCTTT
few	.	TRBJ1-5	TRBV12-3/TRBV12-4	CASSLTGYQPQHF	TGTGCCAGCAGTTTAACAGGGTATCAGCCCCAGCATTTT
.	.	TRBJ2-2	TRBV11-1	CASSLTGGRGLTGELFF	TGTGCCAGCAGCTTAACCGGAGGCAGGGGCCTAACCGGGGAGCTGTTTTTT
few	.	TRBJ2-7	TRBV4-2	CASSQDGAGYYEQYF	TGTGCCAGCAGCCAAGATGGGGCCGGATACTACGAGCAGTACTTC
.	.	TRBJ2-2	TRBV6-1	CASSWGLGTGELFF	TGTGCCAGCAGCTGGGGGCTCGGGACCGGGGAGCTGTTTTTT
.	.	TRBJ2-1	TRBV6-5	CASSYSRNNEQFF	TGTGCCAGCAGTTACAGCAGAAACAATGAGCAGTTCTTC
once	TRBD2	TRBJ2-2	TRBV11-2	CASSLAKQTSGGAGDTGELFF	TGTGCCAGCAGCTTAGCTAAGCAGACTAGCGGGGGGGCCGGTGACACCGGGGAGCTGTTTTTT
.	.	TRBJ2-3	TRBV2	CASPRGAGDTDTQYF	TGTGCCAGCCCTAGAGGGGCAGGGGACACAGATACGCAGTATTTT
.	.	TRBJ2-6	TRBV10-3	CAISEVTGASSGANVLTF	TGTGCCATCAGTGAGGTGACCGGGGCCAGCTCTGGGGCCAACGTCCTGACTTTC
many	.	TRBJ2-1	TRBV12-3/TRBV12-4	CASRQARLGSSNEQFF	TGTGCCAGCAGGCAAGCCCGACTAGGAAGTAGTAATGAGCAGTTCTTC
few	.	TRBJ1-2	TRBV9	CASSVGNYGYTF	TGTGCCAGCAGCGTAGGGAACTATGGCTACACCTTC
.	TRBD2	TRBJ2-7	TRBV4-3	CASSQDKGLAGLYEQYF	TGCGCCAGCAGCCAAGATAAGGGACTAGCGGGGCTCTACGAGCAGTACTTC
.	.	TRBJ2-1	TRBV6-5	CASSYRTERPYNEQFF	TGTGCCAGCAGTTATAGGACGGAGCGCCCTTACAATGAGCAGTTCTTC
.	TRBD1	TRBJ2-3	TRBV6-2/TRBV6-3	CASSWAGGADTQYF	TGTGCCAGCAGTTGGGCAGGGGGCGCAGATACGCAGTATTTT
.	TRBD1	TRBJ1-2	TRBV2	CASSDPRGRGYGYTF	TGTGCCAGCAGTGATCCCAGGGGGCGCGGCTATGGCTACACCTTC
.	.	TRBJ1-2	TRBV20-1	CSAISSRYGYTF	TGCAGTGCTATTTCCAGCCGCTATGGCTACACCTTC
many	.	TRBJ2-7	TRBV29-1	CSVVLTSDYEQYF	TGCAGCGTTGTTTTGACATCGGACTACGAGCAGTACTTC
.	TRBD2	TRBJ2-3	TRBV27	CACGGLAAHTGTDTQYF	TGTGCCTGCGGAGGACTAGCGGCCCATACGGGGACAGATACGCAGTATTTT
.	.	TRBJ2-7	TRBV5-5	CASSLVPEDSYEQYF	TGTGCCAGCAGCTTGGTACCAGAAGATTCCTACGAGCAGTACTTC
few	TRBD2	TRBJ2-1	TRBV2	CASSETSGTNNEQFF	TGTGCCAGCAGTGAAACTAGCGGGACAAACAATGAGCAGTTCTTC
.	.	TRBJ1-5	TRBV13	CASSLGPIPNQPQHF	TGTGCCAGCAGCTTAGGCCCAATCCCCAATCAGCCCCAGCATTTT
.	TRBD1	TRBJ2-7	TRBV2	CASRWTGDEQYF	TGTGCCAGCAGGTGGACAGGGGACGAGCAGTACTTC
.	.	TRBJ2-7	TRBV28	CASSPGLQLYEQYF	TGTGCCAGCAGTCCCGGACTCCAGCTCTACGAGCAGTACTTC
many	TRBD2	TRBJ2-7	TRBV9	CASSVGTSDEQYF	TGTGCCAGCAGCGTTGGGACTAGCGACGAGCAGTACTTC
few	TRBD2	TRBJ2-2	TRBV20-1	CSARDRFAGGAGELFF	TGCAGTGCTAGAGATCGTTTCGCGGGGGGCGCGGGGGAGCTGTTTTTT
.	TRBD2	TRBJ2-7	TRBV9	CASSVTSGYSYEQYF	TGTGCCAGCAGCGTAACTAGCGGTTACTCCTACGAGCAGTACTTC
few	TRBD1	TRBJ1-2	TRBV9	CASSPSTGGYYGYTF	TGTGCCAGCAGCCCGTCGACAGGGGGCTACTATGGCTACACCTTC
.	TRBD2	TRBJ2-3	TRBV27	CASSPLGLAGRKVTQYF	TGTGCCAGCAGTCCCCTCGGACTAGCGGGGAGGAAGGTTACGCAGTATTTT
.	TRBD1	TRBJ1-4	TRBV2	CASTGQGLNEKLFF	TGTGCCAGCACCGGACAGGGCCTTAATGAAAAACTGTTTTTT
many	.	TRBJ2-5	TRBV7-8	CASSLIQQETQYF	TGTGCCAGCAGCTTAATACAGCAAGAGACCCAGTACTTC
.	.	TRBJ2-7	TRBV11-2	CASSLTGTNSYEQYF	TGTGCCAGCAGCTTGACCGGGACAAATTCCTACGAGCAGTACTTC
.	TRBD2	TRBJ2-7	TRBV7-9	CASSLVTSGPYEQYF	TGTGCCAGCAGCTTAGTTACTAGCGGCCCCTACGAGCAGTACTTC
.	TRBD2	TRBJ2-1	TRBV19	CASSVSGSNEQFF	TGTGCCAGTAGTGTAAGCGGGAGCAATGAGCAGTTCTTC
many	.	TRBJ1-5	TRBV12-3/TRBV12-4	CASHGPNQPQHF	TGTGCCAGTCACGGCCCAAATCAGCCCCAGCATTTT
.	.	TRBJ2-5	TRBV6-1	CASSVSAGIGETQYF	TGTGCCAGCAGTGTCAGTGCGGGGATCGGAGAGACCCAGTACTTC
.	TRBD2	TRBJ2-1	TRBV7-7	CASSLERGGPYNEQFF	TGTGCTAGCAGCTTAGAGCGGGGGGGCCCCTACAATGAGCAGTTCTTC
few	.	TRBJ2-7	TRBV5-1	CASSLVQGHNYEQYF	TGCGCCAGCAGCTTGGTACAAGGCCATAACTACGAGCAGTACTTC
few	.	TRBJ2-1	TRBV4-3	CASSQKAFGSGYNEQFF	TGCGCCAGCAGCCAAAAGGCTTTCGGGAGCGGATACAATGAGCAGTTCTTC